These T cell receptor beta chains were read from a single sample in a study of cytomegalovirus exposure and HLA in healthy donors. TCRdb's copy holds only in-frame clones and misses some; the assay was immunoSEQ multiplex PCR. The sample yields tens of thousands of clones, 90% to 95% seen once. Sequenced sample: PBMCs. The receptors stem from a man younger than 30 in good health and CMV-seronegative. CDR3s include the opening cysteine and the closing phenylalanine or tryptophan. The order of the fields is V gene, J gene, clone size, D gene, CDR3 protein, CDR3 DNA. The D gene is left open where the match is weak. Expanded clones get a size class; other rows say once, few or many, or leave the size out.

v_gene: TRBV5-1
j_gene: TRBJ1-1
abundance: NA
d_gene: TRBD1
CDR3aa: CASSEIGGFISEAFF
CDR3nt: TGCGCCAGCAGCGAGATAGGGGGCTTTATCTCTGAAGCTTTCTTT

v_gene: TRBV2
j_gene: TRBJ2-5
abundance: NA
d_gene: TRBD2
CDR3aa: CASSGGLAGQTQYF
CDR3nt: TGTGCCAGCAGTGGTGGACTAGCAGGGCAGACCCAGTACTTC

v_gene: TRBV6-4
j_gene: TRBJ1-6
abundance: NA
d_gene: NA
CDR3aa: CASSQGSYNSPLHF
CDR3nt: TGTGCCAGCTCCCAGGGCTCCTATAATTCACCCCTCCACTTT

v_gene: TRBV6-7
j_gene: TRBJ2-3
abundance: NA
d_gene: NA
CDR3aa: CASINPRVGGTPTDTQYF
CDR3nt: TGTGCCAGCATCAACCCTCGGGTAGGGGGAACACCCACAGATACGCAGTATTTT

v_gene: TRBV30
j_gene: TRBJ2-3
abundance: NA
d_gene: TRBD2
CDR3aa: CAWSGLAGGADTQYF
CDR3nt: TGTGCCTGGAGTGGACTAGCGGGGGGCGCAGATACGCAGTATTTT

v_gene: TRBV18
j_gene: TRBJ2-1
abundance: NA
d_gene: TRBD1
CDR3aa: CASSPDPGQQNQNEQFF
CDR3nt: TGTGCCAGCTCACCTGACCCGGGACAGCAGAACCAAAATGAGCAGTTCTTC

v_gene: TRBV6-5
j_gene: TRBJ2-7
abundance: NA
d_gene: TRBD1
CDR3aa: CASSYGRTGPYEQYF
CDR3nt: TGTGCCAGCAGTTACGGAAGGACAGGACCCTACGAGCAGTACTTC

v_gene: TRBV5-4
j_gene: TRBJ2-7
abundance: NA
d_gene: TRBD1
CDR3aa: CASSAGTGTFYEQYF
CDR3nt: TGTGCCAGCAGCGCGGGGACAGGGACTTTCTACGAGCAGTACTTC

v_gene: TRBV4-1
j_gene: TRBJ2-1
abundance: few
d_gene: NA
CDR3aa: CASSRAEEQFF
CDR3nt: TGCGCCAGCAGCCGAGCGGAGGAGCAGTTCTTC

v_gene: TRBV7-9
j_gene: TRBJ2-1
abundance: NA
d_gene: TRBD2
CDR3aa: CASSLIVGGINEQFF
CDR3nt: TGTGCCAGCAGCTTAATAGTCGGGGGGATCAATGAGCAGTTCTTC

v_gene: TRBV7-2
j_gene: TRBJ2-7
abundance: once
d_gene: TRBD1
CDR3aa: CASSLGPRGPYEQYF
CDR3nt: TGTGCCAGCAGCTTAGGTCCCAGGGGGCCCTACGAGCAGTACTTC

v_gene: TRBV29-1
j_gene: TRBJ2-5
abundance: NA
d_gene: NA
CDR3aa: CSVEWSGQETQYF
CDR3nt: TGCAGCGTTGAGTGGAGTGGCCAAGAGACCCAGTACTTC

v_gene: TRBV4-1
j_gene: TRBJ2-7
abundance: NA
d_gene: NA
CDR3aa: CASSQGRVYAGNFSYEQYF
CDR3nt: TGCGCCAGCAGCCAAGGGAGGGTCTATGCAGGGAATTTTTCCTACGAGCAGTACTTC

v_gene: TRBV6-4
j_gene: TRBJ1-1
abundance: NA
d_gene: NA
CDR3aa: CASSQGRGTEAFF
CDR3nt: TGTGCCAGCAGTCAGGGCCGCGGCACTGAAGCTTTCTTT

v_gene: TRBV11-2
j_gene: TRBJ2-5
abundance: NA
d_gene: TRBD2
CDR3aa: CASSPPSGRAGETQYF
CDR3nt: TGTGCCAGCAGCCCCCCGAGCGGGAGGGCCGGGGAGACCCAGTACTTC

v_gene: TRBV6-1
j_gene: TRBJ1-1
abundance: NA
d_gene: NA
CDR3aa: CASRTATNTEAFF
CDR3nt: TGTGCCAGCAGGACAGCGACAAACACTGAAGCTTTCTTT

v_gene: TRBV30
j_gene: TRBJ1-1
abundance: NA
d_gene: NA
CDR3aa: CAWIDWAGGTEAFF
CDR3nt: TGTGCCTGGATAGATTGGGCGGGCGGGACTGAAGCTTTCTTT

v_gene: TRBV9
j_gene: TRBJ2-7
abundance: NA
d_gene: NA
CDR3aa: CASSASPIGTGYEQYF
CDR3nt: TGTGCCAGCAGCGCCTCCCCGATTGGCACGGGGTACGAGCAGTACTTC

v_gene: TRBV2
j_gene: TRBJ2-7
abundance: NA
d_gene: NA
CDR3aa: CASSLQGVSYEQYF
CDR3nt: TGTGCCAGTTCGTTACAGGGTGTTTCCTACGAGCAGTACTTC

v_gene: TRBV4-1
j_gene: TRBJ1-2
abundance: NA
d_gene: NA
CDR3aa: CASSLSEGGNYGYTF
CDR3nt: TGCGCCAGCAGCCTCTCGGAGGGGGGGAACTATGGCTACACCTTC

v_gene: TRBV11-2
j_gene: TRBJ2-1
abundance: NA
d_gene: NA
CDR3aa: CASSLGTRGNEQFF
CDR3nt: TGTGCCAGCAGCTTAGGGACTAGGGGGAATGAGCAGTTCTTC

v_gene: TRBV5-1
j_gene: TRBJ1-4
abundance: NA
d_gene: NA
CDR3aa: CASSFLGSANEKLFF
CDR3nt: TGCGCCAGCAGCTTTCTGGGCTCGGCTAATGAAAAACTGTTTTTT

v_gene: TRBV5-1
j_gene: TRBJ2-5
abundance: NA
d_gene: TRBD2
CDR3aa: CASSFAPRLAGGPGETQYF
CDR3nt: TGCGCCAGCAGCTTTGCCCCCCGACTAGCGGGGGGGCCAGGAGAGACCCAGTACTTC

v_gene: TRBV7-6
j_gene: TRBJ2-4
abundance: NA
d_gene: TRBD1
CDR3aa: CASSPGQGFLGKNIQYF
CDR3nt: TGTGCCAGCAGCCCCGGACAGGGCTTTTTGGGCAAAAACATTCAGTACTTC

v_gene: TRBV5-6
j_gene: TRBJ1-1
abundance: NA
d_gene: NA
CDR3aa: CASLGIGNTEAFF
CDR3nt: TGTGCCAGCCTCGGTATCGGGAACACTGAAGCTTTCTTT

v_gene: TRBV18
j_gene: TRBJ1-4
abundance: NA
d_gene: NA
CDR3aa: CASSPNSRNEKLFF
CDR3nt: TGTGCCAGCTCCCCGAACTCGCGCAATGAAAAACTGTTTTTT

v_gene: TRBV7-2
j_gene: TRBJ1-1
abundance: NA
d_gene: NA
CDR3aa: CASSPARTGEAFF
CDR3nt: TGTGCCAGCAGCCCAGCGCGCACGGGTGAAGCTTTCTTT

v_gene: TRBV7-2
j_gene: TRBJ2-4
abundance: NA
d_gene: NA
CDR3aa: CASASGDSSKWRNIQYF
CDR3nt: TGTGCCAGCGCCTCAGGAGACAGCTCCAAATGGAGAAACATTCAGTACTTC

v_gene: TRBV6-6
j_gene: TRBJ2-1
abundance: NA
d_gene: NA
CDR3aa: CASRPTGLTYNEQFF
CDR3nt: TGTGCCAGCAGGCCTACAGGGCTAACCTACAATGAGCAGTTCTTC

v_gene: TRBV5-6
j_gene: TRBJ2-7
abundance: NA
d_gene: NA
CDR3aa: CASSSFYEQYF
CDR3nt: TGTGCCAGCAGCTCCTTCTACGAGCAGTACTTC

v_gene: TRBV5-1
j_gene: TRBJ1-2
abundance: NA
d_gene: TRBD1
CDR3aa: CASSLTGTGAYGYTF
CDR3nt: TGCGCCAGCAGCCTCACCGGGACAGGGGCCTATGGCTACACCTTC

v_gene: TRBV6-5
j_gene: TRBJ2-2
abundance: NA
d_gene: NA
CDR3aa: CASQWGSNTGELFF
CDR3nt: TGTGCCAGTCAATGGGGCAGTAACACCGGGGAGCTGTTTTTT

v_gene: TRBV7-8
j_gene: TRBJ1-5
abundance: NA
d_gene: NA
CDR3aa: CASSLGNRVLNQPQHF
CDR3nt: TGTGCCAGCAGCCTTGGAAACAGGGTTCTCAATCAGCCCCAGCATTTT

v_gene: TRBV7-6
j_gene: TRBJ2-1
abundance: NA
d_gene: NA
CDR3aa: CASSLAIPQGKGDEQFF
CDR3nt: TGTGCCAGCAGCTTAGCAATCCCCCAGGGGAAAGGCGATGAGCAGTTCTTC

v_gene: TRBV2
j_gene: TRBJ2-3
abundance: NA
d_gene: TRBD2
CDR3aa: CASSPQGLAGADTQYF
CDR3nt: TGTGCCAGCAGTCCCCAGGGACTAGCGGGAGCAGATACGCAGTATTTT

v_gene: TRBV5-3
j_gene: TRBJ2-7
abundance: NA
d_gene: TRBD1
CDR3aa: CARSWTGAEDEQYF
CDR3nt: TGTGCCAGAAGCTGGACAGGGGCGGAGGACGAGCAGTACTTC

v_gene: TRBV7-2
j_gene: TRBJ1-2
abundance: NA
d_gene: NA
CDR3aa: CASSPLAAYYTF
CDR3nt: TGTGCCAGCAGCCCCCTGGCGGCTTACTACACCTTC

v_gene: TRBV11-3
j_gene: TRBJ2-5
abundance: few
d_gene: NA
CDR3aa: CASSLEAGRGETQYF
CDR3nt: TGTGCCAGCAGCTTAGAGGCGGGACGGGGCGAGACCCAGTACTTC

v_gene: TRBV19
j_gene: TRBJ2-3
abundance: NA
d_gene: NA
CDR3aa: CASLDRESGTDTQYF
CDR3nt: TGTGCCAGTTTAGACCGGGAGTCGGGCACAGATACGCAGTATTTT

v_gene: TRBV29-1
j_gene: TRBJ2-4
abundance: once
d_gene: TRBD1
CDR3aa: CSALTGGVNIQYF
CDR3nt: TGCAGCGCTCTGACAGGGGGCGTCAACATTCAGTACTTC

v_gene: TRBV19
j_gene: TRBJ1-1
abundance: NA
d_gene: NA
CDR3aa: CASSPGRIGTEAFF
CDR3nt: TGTGCCAGTAGCCCCGGGAGAATAGGCACTGAAGCTTTCTTT

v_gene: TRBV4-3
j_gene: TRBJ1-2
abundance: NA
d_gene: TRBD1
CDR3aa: CASSQDDRAHYGYTF
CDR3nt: TGCGCCAGCAGCCAAGATGACAGGGCCCACTATGGCTACACCTTC

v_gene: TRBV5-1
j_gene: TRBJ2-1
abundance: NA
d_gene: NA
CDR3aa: CASSPQGQEQFF
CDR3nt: TGCGCCAGCAGTCCCCAGGGGCAGGAGCAGTTCTTC

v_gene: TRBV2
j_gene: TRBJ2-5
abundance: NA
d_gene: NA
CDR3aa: CASSVRRGETQYF
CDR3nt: TGTGCCAGCAGTGTTAGGCGAGGAGAGACCCAGTACTTC

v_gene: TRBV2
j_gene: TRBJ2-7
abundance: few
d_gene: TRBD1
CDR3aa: CASRADREWNEQYF
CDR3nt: TGTGCCAGCAGAGCCGACAGGGAATGGAACGAGCAGTACTTC

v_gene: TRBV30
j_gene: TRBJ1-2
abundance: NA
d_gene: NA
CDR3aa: CAWMSRPTDFIYGYTF
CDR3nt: TGTGCCTGGATGTCTCGACCGACAGATTTTATCTATGGCTACACCTTC

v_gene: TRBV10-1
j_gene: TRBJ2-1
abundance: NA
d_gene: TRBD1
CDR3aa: CASSESTGGAYNEQFF
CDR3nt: TGCGCCAGCAGTGAGTCGACAGGGGGTGCCTACAATGAGCAGTTCTTC

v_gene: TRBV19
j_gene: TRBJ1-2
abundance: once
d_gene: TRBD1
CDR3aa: CASSNLGTGGDYGYTF
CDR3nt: TGTGCCAGTAGTAATCTCGGGACAGGGGGCGACTATGGCTACACCTTC

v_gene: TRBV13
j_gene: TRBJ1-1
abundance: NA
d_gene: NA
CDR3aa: CASSLETVHTEAFF
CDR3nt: TGTGCCAGCAGCCTGGAGACAGTCCACACTGAAGCTTTCTTT

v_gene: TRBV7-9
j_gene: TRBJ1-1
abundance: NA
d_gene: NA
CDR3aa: CASSLGGGRATEAFF
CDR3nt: TGTGCCAGCAGCTTAGGTGGGGGCAGGGCCACTGAAGCTTTCTTT

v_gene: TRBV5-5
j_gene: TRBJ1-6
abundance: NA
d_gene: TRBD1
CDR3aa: CASSQIPDRSSYNSPLHF
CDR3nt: TGTGCCAGCAGTCAAATCCCGGACAGGAGCTCCTATAATTCACCCCTCCACTTT

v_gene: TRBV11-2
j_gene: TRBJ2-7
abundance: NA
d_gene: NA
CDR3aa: CASSLDENEQYF
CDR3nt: TGTGCCAGCAGCTTAGATGAGAACGAGCAGTACTTC

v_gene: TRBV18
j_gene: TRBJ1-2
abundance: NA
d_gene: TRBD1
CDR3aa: CASSPPGTGAYGYTF
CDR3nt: TGTGCCAGCTCACCACCCGGGACAGGGGCTTATGGCTACACCTTC

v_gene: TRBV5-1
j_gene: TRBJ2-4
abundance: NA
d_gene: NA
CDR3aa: CASSKDKAAKNIQYF
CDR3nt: TGCGCCAGCAGCAAGGACAAGGCAGCCAAAAACATTCAGTACTTC

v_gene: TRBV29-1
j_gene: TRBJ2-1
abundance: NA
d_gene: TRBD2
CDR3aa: CSVSPAGVGEQFF
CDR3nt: TGCAGCGTCTCTCCAGCGGGAGTGGGTGAGCAGTTCTTC

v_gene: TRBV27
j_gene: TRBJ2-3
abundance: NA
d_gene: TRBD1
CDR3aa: CASSLTRTGGGDTQYF
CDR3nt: TGTGCCAGCAGTTTAACGCGGACAGGGGGTGGGGATACGCAGTATTTT

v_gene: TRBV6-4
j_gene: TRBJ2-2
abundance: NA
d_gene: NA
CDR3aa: CASSDSGGPGELFF
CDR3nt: TGTGCCAGCAGTGACTCCGGGGGGCCCGGGGAGCTGTTTTTT

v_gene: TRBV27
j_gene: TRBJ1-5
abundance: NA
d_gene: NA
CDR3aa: CASSFDTHGNQPQHF
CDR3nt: TGTGCCAGCAGTTTCGACACCCACGGCAATCAGCCCCAGCATTTT

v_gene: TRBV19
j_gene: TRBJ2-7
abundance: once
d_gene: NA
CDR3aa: CASSRGGNPPYEQYF
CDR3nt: TGTGCCAGTAGTAGGGGCGGGAACCCTCCCTACGAGCAGTACTTC